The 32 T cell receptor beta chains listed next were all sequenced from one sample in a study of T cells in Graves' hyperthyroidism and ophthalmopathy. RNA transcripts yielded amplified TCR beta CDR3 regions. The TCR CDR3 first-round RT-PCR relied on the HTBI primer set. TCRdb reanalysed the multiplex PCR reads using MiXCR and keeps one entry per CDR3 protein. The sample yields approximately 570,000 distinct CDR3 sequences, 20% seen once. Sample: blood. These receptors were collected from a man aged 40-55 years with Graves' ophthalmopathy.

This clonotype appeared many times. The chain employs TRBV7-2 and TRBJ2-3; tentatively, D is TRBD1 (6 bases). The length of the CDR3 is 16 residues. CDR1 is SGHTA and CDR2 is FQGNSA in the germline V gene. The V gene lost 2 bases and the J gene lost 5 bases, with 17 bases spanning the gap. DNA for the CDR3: TGTGCCAGCAGCTTAAGAGGTGGACAGACGAGAGATACGCAGTATTTT. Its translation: CASSLRGGQTRDTQYF.

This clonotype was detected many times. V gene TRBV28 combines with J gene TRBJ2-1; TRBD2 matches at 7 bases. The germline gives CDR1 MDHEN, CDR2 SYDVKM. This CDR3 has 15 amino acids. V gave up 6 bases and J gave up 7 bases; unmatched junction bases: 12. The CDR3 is CASSAAGLFGNEQFF. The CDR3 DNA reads TGTGCCAGCAGCGCAGCGGGATTATTTGGGAATGAGCAGTTCTTC.

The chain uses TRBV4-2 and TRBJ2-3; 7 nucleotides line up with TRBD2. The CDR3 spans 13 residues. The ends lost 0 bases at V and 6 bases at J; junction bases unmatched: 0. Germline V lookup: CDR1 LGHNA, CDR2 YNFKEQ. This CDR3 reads CASSQERGDTQYF. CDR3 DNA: TGTGCCAGCAGCCAAGAGCGGGGGGATACGCAGTATTTT.

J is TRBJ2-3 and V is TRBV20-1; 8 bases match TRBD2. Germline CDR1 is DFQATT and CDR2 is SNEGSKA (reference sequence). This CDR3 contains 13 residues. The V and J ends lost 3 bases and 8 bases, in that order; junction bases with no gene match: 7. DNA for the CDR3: TGCAGTGCTAGTTGGCGGGAGGTAGTTACGCAGTATTTT. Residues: CSASWREVVTQYF.

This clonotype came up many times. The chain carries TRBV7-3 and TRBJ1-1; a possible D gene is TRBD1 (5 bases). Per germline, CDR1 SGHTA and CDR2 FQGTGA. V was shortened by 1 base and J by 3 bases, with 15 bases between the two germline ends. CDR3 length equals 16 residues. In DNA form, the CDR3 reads TGTGCCAGCAGCTTAAAGGGACGCCTGGAGGACACTGAAGCTTTCTTT. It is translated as CASSLKGRLEDTEAFF.

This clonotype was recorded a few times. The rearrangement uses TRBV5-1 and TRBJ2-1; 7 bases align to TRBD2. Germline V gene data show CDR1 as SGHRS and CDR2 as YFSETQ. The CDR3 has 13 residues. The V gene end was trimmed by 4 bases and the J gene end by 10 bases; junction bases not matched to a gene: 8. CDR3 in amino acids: CASSLKAGLEQFF. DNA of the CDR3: TGCGCCAGCAGCCTGAAAGCGGGACTCGAGCAGTTCTTC.

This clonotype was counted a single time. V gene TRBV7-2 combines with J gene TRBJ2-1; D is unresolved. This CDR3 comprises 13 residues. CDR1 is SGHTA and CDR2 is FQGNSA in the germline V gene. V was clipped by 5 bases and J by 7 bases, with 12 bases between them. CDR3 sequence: CASSELPRNEQFF. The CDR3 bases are TGTGCCAGCAGCGAACTACCGAGAAATGAGCAGTTCTTC.

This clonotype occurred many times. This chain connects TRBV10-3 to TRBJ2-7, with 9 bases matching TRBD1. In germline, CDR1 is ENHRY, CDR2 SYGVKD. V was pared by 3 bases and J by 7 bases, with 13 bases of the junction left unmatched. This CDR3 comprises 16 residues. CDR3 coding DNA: TGTGCCATCAGTGACGTAACTAGGACAGGGGTGGAGGAGCAGTACTTC. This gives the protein CAISDVTRTGVEEQYF.

The CDR3 sequence is CASSETTVNTDTQYF. The CDR3 region has the DNA TGTGCCAGCAGTGAAACAACAGTTAACACAGATACGCAGTATTTT. The chain links TRBV6-1 to TRBJ2-3; D gene unclear. In germline, CDR1 is MNHNS, CDR2 SASEGT. CDR3 size: 15 residues. Trimming took 2 bases from V and 2 from J, leaving 11 bases between them.

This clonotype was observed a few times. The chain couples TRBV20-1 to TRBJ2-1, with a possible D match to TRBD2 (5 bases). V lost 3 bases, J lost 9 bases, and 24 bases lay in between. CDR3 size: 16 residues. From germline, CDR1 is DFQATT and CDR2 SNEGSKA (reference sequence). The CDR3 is CSARGPKRRWTGEQFF. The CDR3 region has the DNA TGCAGTGCTAGGGGTCCTAAAAGGAGGTGGACGGGTGAGCAGTTCTTC.

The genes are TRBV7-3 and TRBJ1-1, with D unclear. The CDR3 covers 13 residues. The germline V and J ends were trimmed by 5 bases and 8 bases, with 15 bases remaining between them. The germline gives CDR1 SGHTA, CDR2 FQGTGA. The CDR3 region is CASSLNVGREAFF. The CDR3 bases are TGTGCCAGCAGCCTCAATGTAGGCCGCGAAGCTTTCTTT.

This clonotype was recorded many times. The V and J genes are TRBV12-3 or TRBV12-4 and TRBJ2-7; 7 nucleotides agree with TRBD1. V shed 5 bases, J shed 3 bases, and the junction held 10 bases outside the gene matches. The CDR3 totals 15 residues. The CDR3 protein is CASSQRGRRYYEQYF. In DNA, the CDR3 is TGTGCCAGCAGTCAGAGGGGGCGCAGATACTACGAGCAGTACTTC.

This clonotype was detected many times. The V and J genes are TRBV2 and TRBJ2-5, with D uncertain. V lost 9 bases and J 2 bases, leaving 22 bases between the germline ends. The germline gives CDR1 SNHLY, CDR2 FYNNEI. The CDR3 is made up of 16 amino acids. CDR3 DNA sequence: TGTGCCAGTCTGGACGGAAGTGTTTCGTGGCAAGAGACCCAGTACTTC. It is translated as CASLDGSVSWQETQYF.

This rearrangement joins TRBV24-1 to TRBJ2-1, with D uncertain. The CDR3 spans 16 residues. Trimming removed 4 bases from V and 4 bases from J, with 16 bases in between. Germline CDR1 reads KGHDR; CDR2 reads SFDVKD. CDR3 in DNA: TGTGCCACCAGTGACCCAACCCGAGACTCTTACAATGAGCAGTTCTTC. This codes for CATSDPTRDSYNEQFF.

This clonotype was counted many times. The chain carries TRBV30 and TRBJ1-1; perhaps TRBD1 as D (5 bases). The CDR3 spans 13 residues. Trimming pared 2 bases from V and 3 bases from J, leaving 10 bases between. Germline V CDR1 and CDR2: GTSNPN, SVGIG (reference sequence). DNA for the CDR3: TGTGCCTGGAGTAAGGGAGGGGACACTGAAGCTTTCTTT. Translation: CAWSKGGDTEAFF.

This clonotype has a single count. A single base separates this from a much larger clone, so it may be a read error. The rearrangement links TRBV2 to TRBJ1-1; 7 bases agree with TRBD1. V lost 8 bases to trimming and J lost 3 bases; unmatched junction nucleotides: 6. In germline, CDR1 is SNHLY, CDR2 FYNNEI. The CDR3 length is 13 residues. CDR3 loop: CASGTQGDTEAFF. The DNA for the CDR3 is TGTGCCAGCGGTACCCAGGGGGACACTGAAGCTTTCTTT.

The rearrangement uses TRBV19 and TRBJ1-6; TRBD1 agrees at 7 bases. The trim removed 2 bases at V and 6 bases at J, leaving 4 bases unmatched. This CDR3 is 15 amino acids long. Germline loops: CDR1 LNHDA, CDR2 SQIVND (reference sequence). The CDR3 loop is CASSIQPGGNSPLHF. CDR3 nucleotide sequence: TGTGCCAGTAGTATACAGCCAGGGGGTAATTCACCCCTCCACTTT.

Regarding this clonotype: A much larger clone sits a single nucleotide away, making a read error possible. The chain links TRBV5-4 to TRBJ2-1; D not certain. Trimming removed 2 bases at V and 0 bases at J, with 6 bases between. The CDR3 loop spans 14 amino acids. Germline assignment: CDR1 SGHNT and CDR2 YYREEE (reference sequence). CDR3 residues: CASSFPSSYNEQFF. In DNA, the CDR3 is TGTGCCAGCAGCTTTCCGAGCTCCTACAATGAGCAGTTCTTC.

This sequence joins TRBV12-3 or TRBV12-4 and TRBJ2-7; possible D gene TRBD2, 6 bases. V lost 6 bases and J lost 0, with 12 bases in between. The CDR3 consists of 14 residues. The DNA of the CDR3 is TGTGCCAGCAGGTCGGCGGGGAGCTCCTACGAGCAGTACTTC. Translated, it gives CASRSAGSSYEQYF.

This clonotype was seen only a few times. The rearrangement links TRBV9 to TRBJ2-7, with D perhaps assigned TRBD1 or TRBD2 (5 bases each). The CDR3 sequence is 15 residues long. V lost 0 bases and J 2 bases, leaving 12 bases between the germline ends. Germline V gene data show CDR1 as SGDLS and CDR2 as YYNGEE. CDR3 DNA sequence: TGTGCCAGCAGCGTAGGAGAAGCGGACACCTACGAGCAGTACTTC. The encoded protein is CASSVGEADTYEQYF.

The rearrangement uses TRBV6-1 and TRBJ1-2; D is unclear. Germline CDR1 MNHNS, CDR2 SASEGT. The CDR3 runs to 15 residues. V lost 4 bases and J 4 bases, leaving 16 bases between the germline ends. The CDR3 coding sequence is TGTGCCAGCAGTGGAGGGCGGGCGTCGGGCTATGGCTACACCTTC. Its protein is CASSGGRASGYGYTF.

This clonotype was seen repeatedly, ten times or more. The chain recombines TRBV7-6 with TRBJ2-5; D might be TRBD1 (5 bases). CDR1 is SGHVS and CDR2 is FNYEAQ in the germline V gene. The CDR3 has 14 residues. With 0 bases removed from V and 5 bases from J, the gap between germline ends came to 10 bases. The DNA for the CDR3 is TGTGCCAGCAGCTTAGCAGGGGTAGGGGAGACCCAGTACTTC. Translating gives CASSLAGVGETQYF.

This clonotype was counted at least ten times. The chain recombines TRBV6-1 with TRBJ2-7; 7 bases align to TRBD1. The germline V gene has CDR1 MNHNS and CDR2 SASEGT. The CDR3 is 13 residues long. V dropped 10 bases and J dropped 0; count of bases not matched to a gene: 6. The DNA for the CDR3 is TGTGCCATCAACAGGGGTAGCTCCTACGAGCAGTACTTC. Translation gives CAINRGSSYEQYF.

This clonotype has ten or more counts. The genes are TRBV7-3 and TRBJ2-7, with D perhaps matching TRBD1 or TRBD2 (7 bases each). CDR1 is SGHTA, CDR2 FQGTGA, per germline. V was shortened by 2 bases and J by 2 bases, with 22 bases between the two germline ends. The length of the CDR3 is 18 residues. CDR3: CASSLGGVGRTGAYEQYF. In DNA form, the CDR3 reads TGTGCCAGCAGCTTAGGGGGTGTCGGGAGGACAGGCGCCTACGAGCAGTACTTC.

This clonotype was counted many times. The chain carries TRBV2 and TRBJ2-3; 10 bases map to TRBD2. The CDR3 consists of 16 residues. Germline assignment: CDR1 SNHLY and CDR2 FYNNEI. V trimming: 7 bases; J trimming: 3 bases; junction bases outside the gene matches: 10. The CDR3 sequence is CASKRSGGAKTDTQYF. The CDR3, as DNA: TGTGCCAGCAAGCGCAGCGGGGGGGCAAAAACAGATACGCAGTATTTT.

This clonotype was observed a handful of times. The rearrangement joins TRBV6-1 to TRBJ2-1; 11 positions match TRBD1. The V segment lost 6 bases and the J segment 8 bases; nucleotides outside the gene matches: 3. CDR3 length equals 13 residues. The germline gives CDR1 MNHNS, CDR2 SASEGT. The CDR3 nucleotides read TGTGCCAGCAGGGGGACAGGGGGGTATGAGCAGTTCTTC. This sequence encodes CASRGTGGYEQFF.

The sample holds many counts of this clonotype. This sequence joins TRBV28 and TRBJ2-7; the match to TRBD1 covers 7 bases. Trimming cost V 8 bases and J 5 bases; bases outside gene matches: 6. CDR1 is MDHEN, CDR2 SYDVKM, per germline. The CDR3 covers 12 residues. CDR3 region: CASGDSWNEQYF. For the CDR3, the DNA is TGTGCCAGCGGGGACAGCTGGAACGAGCAGTACTTC.

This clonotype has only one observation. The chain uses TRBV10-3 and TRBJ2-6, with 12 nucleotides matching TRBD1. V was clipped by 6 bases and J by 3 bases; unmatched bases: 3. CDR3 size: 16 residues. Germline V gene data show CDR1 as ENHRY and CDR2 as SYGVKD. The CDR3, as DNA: TGTGCCATCAGGGGACAGGGGGCAGGTGGGGCCAACGTCCTGACTTTC. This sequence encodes CAIRGQGAGGANVLTF.

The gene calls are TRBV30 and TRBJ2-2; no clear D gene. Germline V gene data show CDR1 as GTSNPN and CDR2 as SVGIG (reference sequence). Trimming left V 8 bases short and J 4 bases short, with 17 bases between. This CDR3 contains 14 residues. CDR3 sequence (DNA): TGTGCCAGTAGTATAATGGGTAGCACCGGGGAGCTGTTTTTT. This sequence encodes CASSIMGSTGELFF.

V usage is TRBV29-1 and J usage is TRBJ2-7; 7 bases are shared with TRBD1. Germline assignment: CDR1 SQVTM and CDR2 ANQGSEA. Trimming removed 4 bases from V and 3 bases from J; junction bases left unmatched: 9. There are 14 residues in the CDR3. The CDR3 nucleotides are TGCAGCGTTGCCCGGACAGGAGCAAACTACGAGCAGTACTTC. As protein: CSVARTGANYEQYF.

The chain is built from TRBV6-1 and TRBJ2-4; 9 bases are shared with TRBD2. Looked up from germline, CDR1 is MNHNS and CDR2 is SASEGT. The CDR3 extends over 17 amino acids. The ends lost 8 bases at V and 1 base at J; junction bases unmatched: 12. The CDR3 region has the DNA TGTGCCAGCGGGGCGGGAGGGCCATCGACGGCCAAAAACATTCAGTACTTC. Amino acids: CASGAGGPSTAKNIQYF.

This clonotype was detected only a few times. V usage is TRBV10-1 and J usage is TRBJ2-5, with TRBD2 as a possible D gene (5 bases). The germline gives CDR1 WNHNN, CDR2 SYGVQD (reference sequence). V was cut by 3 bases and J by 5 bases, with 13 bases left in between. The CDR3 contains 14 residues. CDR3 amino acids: CASSEEPRRETQYF. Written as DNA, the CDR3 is TGCGCCAGCAGTGAAGAACCAAGGAGGGAGACCCAGTACTTC.